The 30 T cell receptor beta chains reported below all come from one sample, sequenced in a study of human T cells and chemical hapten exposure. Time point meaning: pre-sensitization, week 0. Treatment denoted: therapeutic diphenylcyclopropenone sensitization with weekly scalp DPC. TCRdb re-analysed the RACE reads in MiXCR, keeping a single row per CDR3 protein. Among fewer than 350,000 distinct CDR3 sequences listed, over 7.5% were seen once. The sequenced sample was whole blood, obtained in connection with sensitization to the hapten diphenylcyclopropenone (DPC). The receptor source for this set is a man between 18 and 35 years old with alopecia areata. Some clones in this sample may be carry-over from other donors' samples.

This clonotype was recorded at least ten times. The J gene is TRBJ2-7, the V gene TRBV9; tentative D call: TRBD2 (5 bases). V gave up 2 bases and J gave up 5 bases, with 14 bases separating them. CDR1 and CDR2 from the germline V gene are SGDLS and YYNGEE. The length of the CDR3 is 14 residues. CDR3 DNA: TGTGCCAGCAGCGTCGACTTCGGGGTCCACGAGCAGTACTTC. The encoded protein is CASSVDFGVHEQYF. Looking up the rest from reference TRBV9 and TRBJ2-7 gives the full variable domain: DSGVTQTPKHLITATGQRVTLRCSPRSGDLSVYWYQQSLDQGLQFLIQYYNGEERAKGNILERFSAQQFPDLHSELNLSSLELGDSALYFCASSVDFGVHEQYFGPGTRLTVT.

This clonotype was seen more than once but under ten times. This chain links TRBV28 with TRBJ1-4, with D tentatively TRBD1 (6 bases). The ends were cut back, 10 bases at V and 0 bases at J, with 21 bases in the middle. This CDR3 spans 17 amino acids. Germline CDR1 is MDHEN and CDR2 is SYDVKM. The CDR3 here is CAISRDIAAPTNEKLFF. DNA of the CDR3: TGTGCCATCTCCCGGGACATTGCCGCCCCAACTAATGAAAAACTGTTTTTT.

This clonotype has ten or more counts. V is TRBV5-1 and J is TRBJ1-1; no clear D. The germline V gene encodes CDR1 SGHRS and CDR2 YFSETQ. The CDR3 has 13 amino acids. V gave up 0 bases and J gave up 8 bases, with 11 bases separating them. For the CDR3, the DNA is TGCGCCAGCAGCTTGGGGCAGGAGAGAGAAGCTTTCTTT. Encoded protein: CASSLGQEREAFF.

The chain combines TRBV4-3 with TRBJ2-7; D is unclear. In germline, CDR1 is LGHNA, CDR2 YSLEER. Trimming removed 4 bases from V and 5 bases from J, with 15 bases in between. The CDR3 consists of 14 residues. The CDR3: CASSPDSGVDEQYF. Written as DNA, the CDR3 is TGCGCCAGCAGCCCCGATAGTGGCGTCGACGAGCAGTACTTC.

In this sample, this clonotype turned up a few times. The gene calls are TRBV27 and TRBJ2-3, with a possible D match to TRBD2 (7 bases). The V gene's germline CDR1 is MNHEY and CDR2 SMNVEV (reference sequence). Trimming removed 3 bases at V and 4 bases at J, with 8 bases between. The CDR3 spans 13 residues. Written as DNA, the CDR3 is TGTGCCAGCAGTTTCGGGGGGCCAGATACGCAGTATTTT. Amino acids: CASSFGGPDTQYF.

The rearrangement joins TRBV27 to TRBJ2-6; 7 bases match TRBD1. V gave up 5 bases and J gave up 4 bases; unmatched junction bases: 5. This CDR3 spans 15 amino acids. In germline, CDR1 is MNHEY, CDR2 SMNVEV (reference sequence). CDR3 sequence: CASSKGTAGANVLTF. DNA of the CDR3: TGTGCCAGCAGTAAAGGGACAGCCGGGGCCAACGTCCTGACTTTC.

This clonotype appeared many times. CDR3 DNA sequence: TGCGCCAGCAGCACCGGGACAGGTTACACTGAAGCTTTCTTT. Translating gives CASSTGTGYTEAFF. The chain recombines TRBV5-1 with TRBJ1-1, with 8 bases lining up with TRBD1. The CDR3 extends over 14 amino acids. With V trimmed by 4 bases and J by 3 bases, 5 bases remained unmatched. Per the germline V gene, CDR1 is SGHRS and CDR2 is YFSETQ.

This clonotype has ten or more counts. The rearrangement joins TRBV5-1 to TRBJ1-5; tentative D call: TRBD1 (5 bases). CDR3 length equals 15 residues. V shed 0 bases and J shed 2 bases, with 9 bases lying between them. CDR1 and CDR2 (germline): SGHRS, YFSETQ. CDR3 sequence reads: CASSLEGSGNQPQHF. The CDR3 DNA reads TGCGCCAGCAGCTTGGAGGGGTCTGGCAATCAGCCCCAGCATTTT.

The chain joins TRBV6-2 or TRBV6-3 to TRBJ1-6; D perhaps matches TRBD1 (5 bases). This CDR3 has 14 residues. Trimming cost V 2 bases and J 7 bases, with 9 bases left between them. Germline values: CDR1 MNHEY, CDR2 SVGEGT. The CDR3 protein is CASSYEGLNSPLHF. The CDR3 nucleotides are TGTGCCAGCAGTTACGAGGGACTGAATTCACCCCTCCACTTT.

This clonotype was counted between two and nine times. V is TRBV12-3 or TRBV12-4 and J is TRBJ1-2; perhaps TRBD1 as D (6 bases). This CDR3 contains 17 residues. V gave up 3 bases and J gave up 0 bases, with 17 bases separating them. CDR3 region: CASSFTGYPPANYGYTF. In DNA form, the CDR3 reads TGTGCCAGCAGTTTTACAGGGTACCCGCCTGCTAACTATGGCTACACCTTC.

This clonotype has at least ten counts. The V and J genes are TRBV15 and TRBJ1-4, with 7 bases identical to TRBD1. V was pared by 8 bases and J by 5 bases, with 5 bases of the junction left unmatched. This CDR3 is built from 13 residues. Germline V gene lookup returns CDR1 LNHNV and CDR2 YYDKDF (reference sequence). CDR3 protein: CATEGAGNEKLFF. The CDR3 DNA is TGTGCCACCGAGGGGGCTGGGAATGAAAAACTGTTTTTT.

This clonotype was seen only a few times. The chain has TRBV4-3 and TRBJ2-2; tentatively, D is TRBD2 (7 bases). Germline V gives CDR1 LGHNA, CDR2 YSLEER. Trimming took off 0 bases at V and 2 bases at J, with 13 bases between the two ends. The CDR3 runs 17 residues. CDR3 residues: CASSQDLGGLNTGELFF. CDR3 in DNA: TGCGCCAGCAGCCAAGATCTGGGGGGGCTCAACACCGGGGAGCTGTTTTTT.

For the CDR3, the DNA is TGTGCCAGCAGCTTTGGGACAGTCAACGAGAGGATCACTGAAGCTTTCTTT. Translating gives CASSFGTVNERITEAFF. The chain has TRBV5-5 and TRBJ1-1; 7 positions match TRBD1. V lost 2 bases, J lost 4 bases, and 14 bases stayed unmatched. The germline V gene encodes CDR1 SGHKS and CDR2 YYEKEE (reference sequence). This CDR3 region has 17 residues.

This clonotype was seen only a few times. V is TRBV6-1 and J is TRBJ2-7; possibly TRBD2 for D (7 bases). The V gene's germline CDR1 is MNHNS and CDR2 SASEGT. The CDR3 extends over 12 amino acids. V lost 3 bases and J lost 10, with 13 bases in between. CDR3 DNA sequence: TGTGCCAGCAGTGAGAGGGGGGGCGTACAGTACTTC. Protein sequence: CASSERGGVQYF.

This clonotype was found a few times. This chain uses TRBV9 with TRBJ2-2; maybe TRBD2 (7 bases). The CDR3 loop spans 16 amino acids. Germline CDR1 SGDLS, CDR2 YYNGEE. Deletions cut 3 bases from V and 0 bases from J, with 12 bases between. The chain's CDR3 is CASSALGGANTGELFF. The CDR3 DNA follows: TGTGCCAGCAGCGCACTAGGGGGGGCGAACACCGGGGAGCTGTTTTTT.

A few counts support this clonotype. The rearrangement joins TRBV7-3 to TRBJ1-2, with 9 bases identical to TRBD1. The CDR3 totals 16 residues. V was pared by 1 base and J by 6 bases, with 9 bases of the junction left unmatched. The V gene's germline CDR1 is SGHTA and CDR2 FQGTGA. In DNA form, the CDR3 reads TGTGCCAGCAGCTTAAACCCCGTGGGACAGGGAGATGGCTACACCTTC. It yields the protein CASSLNPVGQGDGYTF.

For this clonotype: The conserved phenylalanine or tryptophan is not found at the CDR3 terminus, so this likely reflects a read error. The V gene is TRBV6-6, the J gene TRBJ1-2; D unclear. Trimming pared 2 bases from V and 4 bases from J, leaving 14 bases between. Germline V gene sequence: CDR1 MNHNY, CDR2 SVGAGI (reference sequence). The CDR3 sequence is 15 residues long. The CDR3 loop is CASSYARTDGYGYTY. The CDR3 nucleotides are TGTGCCAGCAGTTACGCCAGAACCGACGGCTATGGCTACACCTAC.

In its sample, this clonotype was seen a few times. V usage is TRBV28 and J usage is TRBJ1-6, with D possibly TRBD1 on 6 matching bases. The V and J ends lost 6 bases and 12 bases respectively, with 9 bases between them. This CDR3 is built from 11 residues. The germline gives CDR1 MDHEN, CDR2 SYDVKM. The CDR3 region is CASRKTGPLHF. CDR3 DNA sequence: TGTGCCAGCAGGAAGACAGGACCCCTCCACTTT. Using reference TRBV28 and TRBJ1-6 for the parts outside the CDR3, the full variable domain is DVKVTQSSRYLVKRTGEKVFLECVQDMDHENMFWYRQDPGLGLRLIYFSYDVKMKEKGDIPEGYSVSREKKERFSLILESASTNQTSMYLCASRKTGPLHFGNGTRLTVT.

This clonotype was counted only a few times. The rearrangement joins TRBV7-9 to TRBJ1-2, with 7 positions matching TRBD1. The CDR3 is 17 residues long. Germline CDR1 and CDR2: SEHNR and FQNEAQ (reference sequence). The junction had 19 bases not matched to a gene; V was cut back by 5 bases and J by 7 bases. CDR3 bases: TGTGCCAGCAGCCTAGACAGGGATGGTATATGGGTGCGTGGCTACACCTTC. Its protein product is CASSLDRDGIWVRGYTF.

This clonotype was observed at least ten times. The chain's CDR3 is CATSDPGPRTGELFF. CDR3 DNA sequence: TGTGCCACCAGTGATCCGGGTCCTCGCACCGGGGAGCTGTTTTTT. The chain has TRBV24-1 and TRBJ2-2; no clear D. This CDR3 spans 15 amino acids. In germline, CDR1 is KGHDR, CDR2 SFDVKD. Trimming stripped 3 bases from V and 4 bases from J, with 11 bases between.

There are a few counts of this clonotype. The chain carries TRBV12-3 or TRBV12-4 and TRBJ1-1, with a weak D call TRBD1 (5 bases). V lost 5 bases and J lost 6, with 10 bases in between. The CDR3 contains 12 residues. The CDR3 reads CASSRQRPEAFF. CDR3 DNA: TGTGCCAGCAGTCGACAGCGCCCTGAAGCTTTCTTT.

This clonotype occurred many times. The CDR3 here is CASSNFTGVPYNEQFF. The CDR3 DNA is TGTGCCAGCAGCAATTTTACGGGGGTTCCCTACAATGAGCAGTTCTTC. The V call is TRBV21-1, the J call TRBJ2-1; the D call in the table, TRBD1, was not verified against the DNA. TRBV21-1 is a recognized pseudogene. The CDR3 runs to 16 residues.

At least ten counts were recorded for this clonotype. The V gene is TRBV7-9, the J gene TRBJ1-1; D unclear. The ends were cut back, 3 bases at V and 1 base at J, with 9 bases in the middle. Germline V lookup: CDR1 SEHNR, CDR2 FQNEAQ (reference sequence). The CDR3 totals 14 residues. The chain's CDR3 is CASSFSGSNTEAFF. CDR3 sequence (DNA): TGTGCCAGCAGCTTCAGTGGGTCGAACACTGAAGCTTTCTTT.

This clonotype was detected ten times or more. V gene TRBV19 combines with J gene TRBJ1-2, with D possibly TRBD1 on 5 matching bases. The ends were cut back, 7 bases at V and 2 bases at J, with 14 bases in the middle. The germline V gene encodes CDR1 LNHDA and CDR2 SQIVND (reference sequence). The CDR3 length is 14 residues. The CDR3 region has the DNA TGTGCCAGTATCCTCCCCGGGACCAACTATGGCTACACCTTC. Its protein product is CASILPGTNYGYTF.

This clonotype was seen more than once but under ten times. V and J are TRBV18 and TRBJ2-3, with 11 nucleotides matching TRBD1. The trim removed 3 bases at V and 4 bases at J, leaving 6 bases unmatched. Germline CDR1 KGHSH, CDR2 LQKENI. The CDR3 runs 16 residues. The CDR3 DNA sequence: TGTGCCAGCTCACCCATCCGGGACAGGGGGGCAGATACGCAGTATTTT. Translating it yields CASSPIRDRGADTQYF.

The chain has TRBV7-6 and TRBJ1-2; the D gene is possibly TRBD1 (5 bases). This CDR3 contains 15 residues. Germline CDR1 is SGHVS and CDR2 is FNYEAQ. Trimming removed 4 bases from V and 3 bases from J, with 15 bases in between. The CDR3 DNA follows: TGTGCCAGCAGCTCCCTGCAGGGACGGGACTATGGCTACACCTTC. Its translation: CASSSLQGRDYGYTF. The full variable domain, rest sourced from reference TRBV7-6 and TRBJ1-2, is GAGVSQSPRYKVTKRGQDVALRCDPISGHVSLYWYRQALGQGPEFLTYFNYEAQQDKSGLPNDRFSAERPEGSISTLTIQRTEQRDSAMYRCASSSLQGRDYGYTFGSGTRLTVV.

The CDR3 nucleotides are TGCGCCAGCAGCCAAGGGCCGGGACTGGCCCCCTCTGGGGCCAACGTCCTGACTTTC. It codes for CASSQGPGLAPSGANVLTF. The V and J genes are TRBV4-3 and TRBJ2-6; the D gene is possibly TRBD2 (6 bases). Deletions cut 1 base from V and 0 bases from J, with 16 bases between. The CDR3 length is 19 residues. CDR1 and CDR2 from the germline V gene are LGHNA and YSLEER.

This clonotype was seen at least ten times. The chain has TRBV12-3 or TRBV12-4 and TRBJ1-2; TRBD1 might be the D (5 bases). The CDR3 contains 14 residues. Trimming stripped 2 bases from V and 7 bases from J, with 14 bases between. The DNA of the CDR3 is TGTGCCAGCAGTTTAACGTGGACTCAGGGTGGCTACACCTTC. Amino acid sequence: CASSLTWTQGGYTF.

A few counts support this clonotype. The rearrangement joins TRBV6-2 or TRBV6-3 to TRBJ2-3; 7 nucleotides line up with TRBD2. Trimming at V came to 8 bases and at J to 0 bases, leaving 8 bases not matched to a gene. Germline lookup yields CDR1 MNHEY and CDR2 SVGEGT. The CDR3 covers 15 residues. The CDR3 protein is CASADRRGSTDTQYF. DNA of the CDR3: TGTGCCAGCGCCGATCGGCGGGGGAGCACAGATACGCAGTATTTT.

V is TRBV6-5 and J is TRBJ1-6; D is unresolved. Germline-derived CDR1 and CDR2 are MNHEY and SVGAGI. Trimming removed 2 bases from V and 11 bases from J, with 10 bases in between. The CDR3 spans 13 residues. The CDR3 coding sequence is TGTGCCAGCAGTTACGATTATGGAGCACCCCTCCACTTT. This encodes CASSYDYGAPLHF.